This TCR beta chain comes out of a study of beta chain features in type 1 diabetes. Findings of the study overall: Cells with high TCR expression could be over-represented by cDNA sequencing. Shortening of TCRB CDR3s, moderate but significant, appeared in all four CD4+ subsets of Type 1 diabetes patients. More deletions and fewer insertions at VDJ junctions were seen in type 1 diabetes patients. Comparison showed that naive, central memory and Treg TCRB repertoires appeared more similar among patients than among healthy donors.

Sorting produced populations that all topped 95% purity. The entirety of the isolated RNA underwent reverse transcription, so expressed TCRB transcripts were sequenced. Method: immunoSEQ multiplex PCR; TCRdb's copy keeps in-frame clones and lacks some. The data contain approximately 250,000 clones, approximately 16% of them singletons. This clone was seen only once. Its specificity is not known. From germline, CDR1 is SGDLS and CDR2 YYNGEE. V lost 3 bases, J lost 2 bases, and 11 bases lay in between. The CDR3 runs to 14 residues. V usage is TRBV9 and J usage is TRBJ1-2; D is unclear. The source of this sequence is a man aged 25-45 years with type 1 diabetes. Sequencing used naive CD4+ T cells from blood. The CDR3 DNA follows: TGTGCCAGCAGCGGACTTCAGCGAAACTATGGCTACACCTTC. Encoded protein: CASSGLQRNYGYTF.